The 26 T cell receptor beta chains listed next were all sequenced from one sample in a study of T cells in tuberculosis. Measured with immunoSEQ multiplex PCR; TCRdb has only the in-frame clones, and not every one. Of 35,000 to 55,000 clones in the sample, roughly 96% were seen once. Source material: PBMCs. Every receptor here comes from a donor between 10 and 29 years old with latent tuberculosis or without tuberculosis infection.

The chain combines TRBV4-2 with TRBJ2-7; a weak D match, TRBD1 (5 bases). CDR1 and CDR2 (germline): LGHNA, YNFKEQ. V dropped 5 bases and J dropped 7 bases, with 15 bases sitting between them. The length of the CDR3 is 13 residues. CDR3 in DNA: TGTGCCAGCAGCGCGAGACAGTCGTATGAGCAGTACTTC. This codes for CASSARQSYEQYF.

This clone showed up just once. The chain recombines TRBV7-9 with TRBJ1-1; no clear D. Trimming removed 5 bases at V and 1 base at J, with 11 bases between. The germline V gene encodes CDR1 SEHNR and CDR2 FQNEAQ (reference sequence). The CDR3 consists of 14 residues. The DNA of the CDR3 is TGTGCCAGCAGCCCCCAGTCGTCGAACACTGAAGCTTTCTTT. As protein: CASSPQSSNTEAFF.

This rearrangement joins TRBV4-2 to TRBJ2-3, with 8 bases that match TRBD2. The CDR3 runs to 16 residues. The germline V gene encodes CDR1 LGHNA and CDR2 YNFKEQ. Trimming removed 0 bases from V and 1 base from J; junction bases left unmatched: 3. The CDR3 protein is CASSQEPTSGTDTQYF. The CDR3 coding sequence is TGTGCCAGCAGCCAAGAACCGACTAGCGGCACAGATACGCAGTATTTT.

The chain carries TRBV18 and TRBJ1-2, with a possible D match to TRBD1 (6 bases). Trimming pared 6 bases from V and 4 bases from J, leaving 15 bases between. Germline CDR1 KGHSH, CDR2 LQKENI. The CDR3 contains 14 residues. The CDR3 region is CASSPQGRFYGYTF. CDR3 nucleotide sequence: TGTGCCAGCTCCCCCCAGGGGCGATTCTATGGCTACACCTTC.

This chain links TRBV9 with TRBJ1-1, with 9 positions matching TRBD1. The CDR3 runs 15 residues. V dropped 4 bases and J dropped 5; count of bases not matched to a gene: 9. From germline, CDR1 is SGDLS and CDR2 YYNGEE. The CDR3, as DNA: TGTGCCAGCAGCCCGCGAGACAGGGGGAGAACTGAAGCTTTCTTT. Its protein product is CASSPRDRGRTEAFF.

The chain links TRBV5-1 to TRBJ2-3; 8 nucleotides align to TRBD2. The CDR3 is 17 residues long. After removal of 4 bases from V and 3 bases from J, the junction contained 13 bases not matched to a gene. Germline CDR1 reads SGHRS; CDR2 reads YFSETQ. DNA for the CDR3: TGCGCCAGCAGCCCCCGGGTGGTAGCGGGAAGGACAGATACGCAGTATTTT. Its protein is CASSPRVVAGRTDTQYF. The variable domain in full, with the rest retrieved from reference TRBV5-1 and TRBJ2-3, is KAGVTQTPRYLIKTRGQQVTLSCSPISGHRSVSWYQQTPGQGLQFLFEYFSETQRNKGNFPGRFSGRQFSNSRSEMNVSTLELGDSALYLCASSPRVVAGRTDTQYFGPGTRLTVL.

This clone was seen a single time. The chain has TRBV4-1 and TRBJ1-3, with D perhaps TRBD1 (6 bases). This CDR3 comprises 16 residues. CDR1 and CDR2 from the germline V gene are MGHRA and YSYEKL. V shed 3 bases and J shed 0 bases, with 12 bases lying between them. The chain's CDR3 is CASSHWTVSSGNTIYF. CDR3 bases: TGCGCCAGCAGCCACTGGACAGTCAGCTCTGGAAACACCATATATTTT.

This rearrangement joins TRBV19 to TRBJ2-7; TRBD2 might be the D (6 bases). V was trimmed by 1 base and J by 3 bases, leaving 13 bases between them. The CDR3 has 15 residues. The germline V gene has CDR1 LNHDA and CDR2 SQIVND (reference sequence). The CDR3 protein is CASSIGTGENYEQYF. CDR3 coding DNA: TGTGCCAGTAGTATAGGAACGGGAGAAAACTACGAGCAGTACTTC.

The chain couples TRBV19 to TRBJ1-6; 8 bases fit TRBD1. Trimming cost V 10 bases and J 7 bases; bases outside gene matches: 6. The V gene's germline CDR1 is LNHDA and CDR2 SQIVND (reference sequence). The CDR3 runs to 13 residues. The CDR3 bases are TGTGCCACCTCGGGGACAGGCAATTCACCCCTCCACTTT. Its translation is CATSGTGNSPLHF.

The chain's CDR3 is CASSSRDGELFF. The CDR3 nucleotides read TGTGCCAGCAGTTCCCGGGACGGGGAGCTGTTTTTT. V and J are TRBV6-5 and TRBJ2-2, with a weak D call TRBD2 (5 bases). Germline V gene data show CDR1 as MNHEY and CDR2 as SVGAGI. V was clipped by 4 bases and J by 7 bases, with 7 bases between them. The CDR3 runs to 12 residues.

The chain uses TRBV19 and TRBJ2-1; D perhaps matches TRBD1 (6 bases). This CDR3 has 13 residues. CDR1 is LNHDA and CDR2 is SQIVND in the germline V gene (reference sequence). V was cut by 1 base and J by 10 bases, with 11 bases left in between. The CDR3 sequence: CASSIVTQGEQFF. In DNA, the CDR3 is TGTGCCAGTAGTATAGTCACACAGGGAGAGCAGTTCTTC.

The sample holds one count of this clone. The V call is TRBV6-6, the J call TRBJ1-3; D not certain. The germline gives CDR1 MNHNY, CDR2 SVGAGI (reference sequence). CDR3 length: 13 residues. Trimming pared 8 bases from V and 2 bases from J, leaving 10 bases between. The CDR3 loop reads CASVRGAGNTIYF. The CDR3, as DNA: TGTGCCAGCGTTCGGGGAGCTGGAAACACCATATATTTT.

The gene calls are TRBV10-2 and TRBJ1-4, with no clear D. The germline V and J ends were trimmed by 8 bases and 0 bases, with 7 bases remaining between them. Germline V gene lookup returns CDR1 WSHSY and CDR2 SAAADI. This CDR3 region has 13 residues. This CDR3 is CASCGATNEKLFF. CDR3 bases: TGCGCCAGCTGCGGGGCAACTAATGAAAAACTGTTTTTT.

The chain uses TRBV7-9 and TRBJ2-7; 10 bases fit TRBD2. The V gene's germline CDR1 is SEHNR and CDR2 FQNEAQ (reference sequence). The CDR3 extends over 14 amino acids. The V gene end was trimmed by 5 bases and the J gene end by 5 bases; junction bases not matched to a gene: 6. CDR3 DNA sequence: TGTGCCAGCAGCAACAGCGGGAGGGGCGACGAGCAGTACTTC. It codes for CASSNSGRGDEQYF.

The CDR3 spells CASSLGQPNIQYF. CDR3 bases: TGTGCCAGCAGCTTAGGACAGCCAAACATTCAGTACTTC. The chain employs TRBV7-2 and TRBJ2-4; perhaps TRBD1 as D (5 bases). The CDR3 is made up of 13 amino acids. Per the germline V gene, CDR1 is SGHTA and CDR2 is FQGNSA. Deletions cut 1 base from V and 6 bases from J, with 7 bases between.

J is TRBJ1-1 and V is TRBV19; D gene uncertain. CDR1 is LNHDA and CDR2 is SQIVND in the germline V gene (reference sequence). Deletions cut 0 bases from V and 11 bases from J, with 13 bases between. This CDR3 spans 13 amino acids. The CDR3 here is CASSIDLEVRAFF. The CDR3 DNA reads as TGTGCCAGTAGTATAGATCTGGAGGTTCGGGCTTTCTTT.

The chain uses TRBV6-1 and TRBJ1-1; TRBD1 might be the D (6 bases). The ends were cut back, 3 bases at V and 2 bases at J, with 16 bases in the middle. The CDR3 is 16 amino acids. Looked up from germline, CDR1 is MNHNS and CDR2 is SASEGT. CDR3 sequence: CASSDPLTGRNTEAFF. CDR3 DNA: TGTGCCAGCAGTGATCCACTTACAGGGAGAAACACTGAAGCTTTCTTT.

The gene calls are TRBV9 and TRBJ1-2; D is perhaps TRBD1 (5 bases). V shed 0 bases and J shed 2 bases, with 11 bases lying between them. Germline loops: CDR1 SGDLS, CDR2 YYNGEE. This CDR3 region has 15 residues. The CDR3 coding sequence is TGTGCCAGCAGCGTAGGTCAGGGCTCCAACTATGGCTACACCTTC. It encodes CASSVGQGSNYGYTF.

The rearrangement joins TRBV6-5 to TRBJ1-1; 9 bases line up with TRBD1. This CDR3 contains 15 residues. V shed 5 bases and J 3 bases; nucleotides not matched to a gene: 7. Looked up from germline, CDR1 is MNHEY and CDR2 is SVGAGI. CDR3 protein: CASSLNRGRDTEAFF. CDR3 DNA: TGTGCCAGCAGTCTCAACAGGGGGCGGGACACTGAAGCTTTCTTT.

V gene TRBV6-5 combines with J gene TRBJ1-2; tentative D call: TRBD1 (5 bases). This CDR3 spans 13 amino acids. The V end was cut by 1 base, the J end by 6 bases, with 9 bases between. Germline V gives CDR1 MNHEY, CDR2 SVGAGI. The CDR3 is CASSYYAGHGYTF. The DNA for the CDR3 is TGTGCCAGCAGTTACTATGCGGGGCATGGCTACACCTTC.

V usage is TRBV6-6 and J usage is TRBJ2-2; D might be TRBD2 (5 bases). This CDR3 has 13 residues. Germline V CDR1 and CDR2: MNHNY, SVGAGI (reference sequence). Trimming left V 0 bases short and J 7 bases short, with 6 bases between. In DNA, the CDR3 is TGTGCCAGCAGTTACTCGAGGGACGGGGAGCTGTTTTTT. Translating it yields CASSYSRDGELFF.

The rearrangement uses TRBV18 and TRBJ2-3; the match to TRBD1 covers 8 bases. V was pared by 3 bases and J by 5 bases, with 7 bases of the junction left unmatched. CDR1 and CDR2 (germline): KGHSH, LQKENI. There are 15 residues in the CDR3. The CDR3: CASSPRQGQEDTQYF. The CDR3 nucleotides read TGTGCCAGCTCACCTCGACAGGGGCAGGAAGATACGCAGTATTTT.

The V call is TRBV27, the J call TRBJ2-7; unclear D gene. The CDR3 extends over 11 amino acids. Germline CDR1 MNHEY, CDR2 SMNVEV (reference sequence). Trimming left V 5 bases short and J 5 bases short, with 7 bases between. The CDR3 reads CASSRGHEQYF. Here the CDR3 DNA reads TGTGCCAGCAGTAGAGGTCACGAGCAGTACTTC.

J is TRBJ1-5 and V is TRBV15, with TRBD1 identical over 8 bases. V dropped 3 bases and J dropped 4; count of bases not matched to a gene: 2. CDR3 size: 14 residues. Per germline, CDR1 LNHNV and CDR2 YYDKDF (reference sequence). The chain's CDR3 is CATSRDRANQPQHF. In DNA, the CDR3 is TGTGCCACCAGCAGGGACAGGGCAAATCAGCCCCAGCATTTT.

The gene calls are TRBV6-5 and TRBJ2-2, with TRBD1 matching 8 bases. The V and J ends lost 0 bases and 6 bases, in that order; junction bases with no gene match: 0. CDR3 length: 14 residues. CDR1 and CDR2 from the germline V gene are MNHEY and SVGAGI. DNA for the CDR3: TGTGCCAGCAGTTACTCGACAGGGGCCGGGGAGCTGTTTTTT. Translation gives CASSYSTGAGELFF.

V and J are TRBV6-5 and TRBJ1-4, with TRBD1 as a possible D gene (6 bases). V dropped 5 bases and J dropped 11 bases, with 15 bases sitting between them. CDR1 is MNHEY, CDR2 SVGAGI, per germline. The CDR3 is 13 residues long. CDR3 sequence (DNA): TGTGCCAGCAGTCGTACAGGGCCTTGGAAACTGTTTTTT. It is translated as CASSRTGPWKLFF.